The 21 T cell receptor beta chains below were found in one sample sequenced in a study of T-cell reconstitution after alpha-beta-depleted transplantation in children. TCRbeta library preparation incorporated unique molecular identifiers. TCRdb itself ran the PCR reads through MiXCR, one entry per CDR3 protein. The sample consists of over 400,000 distinct CDR3 sequences, around an eighth of them appearing once. The sample here was PBMCs from the stem cell graft donor, taken from the stem cell graft. The receptors here all came from a human donor who donated a stem cell graft to a child with combined immunodeficiency.

This chain links TRBV4-2 with TRBJ2-5; 7 bases fit TRBD1. The CDR3 totals 16 residues. CDR1 and CDR2 (germline): LGHNA, YNFKEQ. Trimming cost V 0 bases and J 1 base; bases outside gene matches: 5. DNA for the CDR3: TGTGCCAGCAGCCAAGATTGGGACAGCCTCCAAGAGACCCAGTACTTC. It is translated as CASSQDWDSLQETQYF.

This chain joins TRBV12-3 or TRBV12-4 and TRBJ2-3; possibly TRBD1 or TRBD2 for D (6 bases each). The CDR3 runs 16 residues. Trimming took off 1 base at V and 1 base at J, with 12 bases between the two ends. The DNA for the CDR3 is TGTGCCAGCAGTTTAGAATCAGGGGAGGGCACAGATACGCAGTATTTT. Its protein is CASSLESGEGTDTQYF.

V gene TRBV30 combines with J gene TRBJ1-1, with D possibly matching TRBD1 (6 bases). V lost 4 bases to trimming and J lost 5 bases, with 17 bases between them. The CDR3 is 14 amino acids. The germline CDR1 and CDR2 sequences are GTSNPN and SVGIG (reference sequence). The CDR3 loop reads CAWTKTGSWTEAFF. As DNA, the CDR3 is TGTGCCTGGACGAAAACAGGGTCCTGGACTGAAGCTTTCTTT.

The gene calls are TRBV28 and TRBJ2-5; the match to TRBD2 covers 8 bases. V lost 8 bases and J lost 1; bases outside the gene matches: 9. CDR3 length: 15 amino acids. Germline V gene lookup returns CDR1 MDHEN and CDR2 SYDVKM. The CDR3: CASAHGAGGQETQYF. The CDR3 DNA follows: TGTGCCAGCGCGCATGGCGCGGGGGGCCAAGAGACCCAGTACTTC.

In its sample, this clonotype was seen many times. The chain has TRBV27 and TRBJ1-1; TRBD1 matches at 9 bases. The CDR3 has 13 amino acids. Germline trimming cut 2 bases from V and 11 bases from J; bases unmatched to any gene: 6. CDR1 MNHEY and CDR2 SMNVEV come from the germline V gene (reference sequence). CDR3 sequence: CASSLRDRGAAFF. In DNA, the CDR3 is TGTGCCAGCAGTTTACGCGACAGGGGGGCGGCTTTCTTT.

This clonotype was seen repeatedly, ten times or more. The V and J genes are TRBV28 and TRBJ1-2; D remains ambiguous. This CDR3 has 14 amino acids. V shed 2 bases and J shed 8 bases, with 15 bases lying between them. Germline lookup yields CDR1 MDHEN and CDR2 SYDVKM. Written as DNA, the CDR3 is TGTGCCAGCAGTTTACGCCAAGTCATAAAGGGCTACACCTTC. The encoded protein is CASSLRQVIKGYTF.

The chain joins TRBV6-1 to TRBJ1-2; D is possibly TRBD1 (6 bases). Trimming removed 6 bases at V and 2 bases at J, with 10 bases between. The V gene's germline CDR1 is MNHNS and CDR2 SASEGT. The CDR3 extends over 13 amino acids. The CDR3 loop reads CASSRTGNYGYTF. CDR3 bases: TGTGCCAGCAGCCGAACAGGGAACTATGGCTACACCTTC.

This clonotype was picked up a small number of times. This sequence joins TRBV6-1 and TRBJ1-4, with D uncertain. Germline lookup yields CDR1 MNHNS and CDR2 SASEGT. This CDR3 has 14 residues. Trimming left V 4 bases short and J 3 bases short, with 9 bases between. Written as DNA, the CDR3 is TGTGCCAGCAGTGGGGTGGGCCCTAATGAAAAACTGTTTTTT. It translates to CASSGVGPNEKLFF.

The chain uses TRBV2 and TRBJ2-1; 11 nucleotides agree with TRBD2. The CDR3 loop spans 14 amino acids. CDR1 SNHLY and CDR2 FYNNEI come from the germline V gene. V was pared by 6 bases and J by 6 bases, with 4 bases of the junction left unmatched. The CDR3 loop reads CASRLAGVINEQFF. The CDR3 bases are TGTGCCAGCAGACTAGCGGGAGTCATCAATGAGCAGTTCTTC.

This clonotype has more than one count but fewer than ten. V usage is TRBV12-3 or TRBV12-4 and J usage is TRBJ2-6, with D tentatively TRBD1 (5 bases). The CDR3 length is 17 residues. V lost 2 bases and J 0 bases, leaving 11 bases between the germline ends. In DNA, the CDR3 is TGTGCCAGCAGTTTAACGGCAGGGTTCTCTGGGGCCAACGTCCTGACTTTC. Protein sequence: CASSLTAGFSGANVLTF.

This clonotype was recorded a few times. J is TRBJ2-5 and V is TRBV13, with D perhaps matching TRBD2 (6 bases). The CDR3 spans 14 residues. Germline V CDR1 and CDR2: PRHDT, FYEKMQ (reference sequence). The germline V and J ends were trimmed by 5 bases and 5 bases, with 15 bases remaining between them. The CDR3 region has the DNA TGTGCCAGCAGCGCGCGGGGCGCCTGGGAGACCCAGTACTTC. It encodes CASSARGAWETQYF.

The chain combines TRBV3-1 with TRBJ1-1; maybe TRBD1 (5 bases). V lost 2 bases, J lost 0 bases, and 10 bases lay in between. This CDR3 has 15 amino acids. Germline lookup yields CDR1 LGHDT and CDR2 YNNKEL (reference sequence). CDR3 region: CASSQTGTVNTEAFF. The CDR3 nucleotides read TGTGCCAGCAGCCAAACCGGGACGGTGAACACTGAAGCTTTCTTT.

This clonotype was found a few times. The V call is TRBV6-1, the J call TRBJ1-4; weak D call: TRBD1 (5 bases). The CDR3 contains 16 residues. Trimming removed 5 bases at V and 4 bases at J, with 17 bases between. Looked up from germline, CDR1 is MNHNS and CDR2 is SASEGT. This chain's CDR3 is CASSRGFGSGNEKLFF. The CDR3 region has the DNA TGTGCCAGCAGTAGGGGATTCGGGAGTGGTAATGAAAAACTGTTTTTT.

This clonotype was counted between two and nine times. One end of the junction varies from germline; a read error may be responsible. The CDR3, as DNA: TGCACCAGCAGCTTGGCCCCGGGACAGGGGAACTACGAGCAGTACTTC. Its translation: CTSSLAPGQGNYEQYF. The chain recombines TRBV5-1 with TRBJ2-7; TRBD1 agrees at 10 bases. The CDR3 totals 16 residues. CDR1 and CDR2 (germline): SGHRS, YFSETQ.

This clonotype was found many times. The V and J genes are TRBV15 and TRBJ2-7; D uncertain. Germline values: CDR1 LNHNV, CDR2 YYDKDF (reference sequence). The CDR3 extends over 16 amino acids. Trimming removed 0 bases from V and 1 base from J, with 13 bases in between. The CDR3 sequence: CATSRDLGIGSYEQYF. DNA for the CDR3: TGTGCCACCAGCAGAGATTTAGGGATTGGGTCCTACGAGCAGTACTTC.

In its sample, this clonotype was seen a few times. The CDR3 DNA is TGTGCCAGCAGCGTAGCTCTAGCGGAGGACAATGAGCAGTTCTTC. This encodes CASSVALAEDNEQFF. The chain carries TRBV9 and TRBJ2-1, with 7 bases matching TRBD2. After removal of 0 bases from V and 5 bases from J, the junction contained 5 bases not matched to a gene. There are 15 residues in the CDR3. In germline, CDR1 is SGDLS, CDR2 YYNGEE.

The V and J genes are TRBV11-1 and TRBJ2-5; possibly TRBD1 for D (5 bases). The CDR3 has 18 residues. Trimming shortened V by 2 bases and J by 4 bases, and 23 bases separated the two germline ends. Germline V gene sequence: CDR1 SGHAT, CDR2 FQDESV (reference sequence). CDR3 coding DNA: TGTGCCAGCAGCTTAAGCGTCCGATCGGAAGGGGTTTTAGAGACCCAGTACTTC. It yields the protein CASSLSVRSEGVLETQYF. Drawing the rest from reference TRBV11-1 and TRBJ2-5, the complete variable domain is EAEVAQSPRYKITEKSQAVAFWCDPISGHATLYWYRQILGQGPELLVQFQDESVVDDSQLPKDRFSAERLKGVDSTLKIQPAELGDSAMYLCASSLSVRSEGVLETQYFGPGTRLLVL.

This clonotype was seen a few times. The rearrangement uses TRBV10-3 and TRBJ1-2; D not resolved. CDR3 length: 14 amino acids. V lost 6 bases, J lost 6 bases, and 17 bases lay in between. Germline CDR1 and CDR2: ENHRY and SYGVKD. This CDR3 is CAIRADTPPHGYTF. DNA of the CDR3: TGTGCCATCAGGGCAGACACTCCTCCCCATGGCTACACCTTC.

This clonotype was seen repeatedly, ten times or more. V gene TRBV3-1 combines with J gene TRBJ1-3; D is undetermined. From germline, CDR1 is LGHDT and CDR2 YNNKEL (reference sequence). V was pared by 2 bases and J by 4 bases, with 9 bases between. This CDR3 is 14 amino acids long. The CDR3 bases are TGTGCCAGCAGCCAACGTAGCGCCGGAAACACCATATATTTT. This translates into CASSQRSAGNTIYF.

This clonotype has a handful of counts. CDR3 DNA: TGTGCCAGCAGTGGGACTAGCGGGAGACCCTGGGATGAGCAGTTCTTC. It codes for CASSGTSGRPWDEQFF. The chain links TRBV12-3 or TRBV12-4 to TRBJ2-1; 14 bases agree with TRBD2. The V and J ends lost 5 bases and 8 bases, in that order; junction bases with no gene match: 8. CDR3 size: 16 residues.

J is TRBJ2-3 and V is TRBV20-1; 11 bases fit TRBD2. The CDR3 totals 18 residues. CDR1 and CDR2 (germline): DFQATT, SNEGSKA (reference sequence). Losses at the gene ends were 6 bases for V and 0 bases for J; bases not matched to a gene: 14. This chain's CDR3 is CSASRVAGGLISTDTQYF. DNA for the CDR3: TGCAGTGCCTCAAGGGTAGCGGGGGGGCTGATTAGCACAGATACGCAGTATTTT.